This TCR beta chain appears in the sequencing data of a study of human T cells and chemical hapten exposure. About the study: Investigators sensitized roughly 2 cm by roughly 2 cm of upper inner arm skin with 2% DPC. There were per-sample TCR yield variations, arising mainly from small pooled library volume differences.

Findings and caveats of the study: Because they had alopecia, donors may respond immunologically unlike healthy people.

TCRdb analysed the RACE reads with MiXCR anew, one entry per CDR3 protein. Of 380,000 or so distinct CDR3 sequences in the sample, 4.8% were seen once. Described time point: patch test 1, 2 weeks after DPC sensitization. Indicated treatment: therapeutic diphenylcyclopropenone sensitization with weekly scalp DPC. The study drew its donors from alopecia patients who were 18 to 70 years old and suitable for DPC. The CDR3 loop spans 14 amino acids. Between the trimmed V and J ends, which lost 5 bases and 5 bases, there was a span of 12 bases. CDR1 KGHDR and CDR2 SFDVKD come from the germline V gene. Ten or more counts support this clonotype. Its antigen is unknown.

Sequences were derived from whole blood, sampled in connection with sensitization to the hapten diphenylcyclopropenone (DPC). This TCR was sampled from a woman aged 45-65 years with alopecia areata. Some clones in this sample may be carry-over from other donors' samples. The chain carries TRBV24-1 and TRBJ1-5, with unresolved D. CDR3 residues: CATSAGGTDQPQHF. Written as DNA, the CDR3 is TGTGCCACCAGTGCGGGAGGTACGGATCAGCCCCAGCATTTT.